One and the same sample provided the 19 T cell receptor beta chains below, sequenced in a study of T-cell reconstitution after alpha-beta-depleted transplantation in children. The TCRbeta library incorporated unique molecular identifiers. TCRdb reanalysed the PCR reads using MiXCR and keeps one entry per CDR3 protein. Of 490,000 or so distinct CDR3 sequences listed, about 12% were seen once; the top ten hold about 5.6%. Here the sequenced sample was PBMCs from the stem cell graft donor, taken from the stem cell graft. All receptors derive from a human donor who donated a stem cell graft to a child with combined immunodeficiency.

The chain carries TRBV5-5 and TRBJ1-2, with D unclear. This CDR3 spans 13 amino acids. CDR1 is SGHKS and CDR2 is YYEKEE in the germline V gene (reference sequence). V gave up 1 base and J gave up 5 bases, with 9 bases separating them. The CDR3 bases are TGTGCCAGCAGCTTGTACAGCGGGTATGGCTACACCTTC. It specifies CASSLYSGYGYTF.

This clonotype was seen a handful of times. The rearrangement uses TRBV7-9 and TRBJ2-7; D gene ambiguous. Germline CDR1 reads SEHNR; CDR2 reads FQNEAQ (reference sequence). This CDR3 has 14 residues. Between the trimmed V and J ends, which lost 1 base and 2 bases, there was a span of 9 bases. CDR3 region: CASSLVDGTYEQYF. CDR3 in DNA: TGTGCCAGCAGCTTAGTGGACGGAACCTACGAGCAGTACTTC.

The CDR3: CSARFNAGGIVDTQYF. The CDR3 DNA reads TGCAGTGCTAGATTCAATGCGGGGGGTATCGTGGATACGCAGTATTTT. The V gene is TRBV20-1, the J gene TRBJ2-3; 8 bases are shared with TRBD2. With 2 bases clipped from V and 6 bases from J, the junction kept 13 bases outside the gene matches. Germline CDR1 is DFQATT and CDR2 is SNEGSKA (reference sequence). The CDR3 is made up of 16 amino acids.

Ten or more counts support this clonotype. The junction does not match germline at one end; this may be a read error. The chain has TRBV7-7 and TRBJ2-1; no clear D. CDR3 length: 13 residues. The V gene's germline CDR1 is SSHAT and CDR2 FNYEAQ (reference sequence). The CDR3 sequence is CASSFGQLNEQFF. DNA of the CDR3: TGTGCTAGCAGCTTTGGGCAGCTCAATGAGCAGTTCTTC.

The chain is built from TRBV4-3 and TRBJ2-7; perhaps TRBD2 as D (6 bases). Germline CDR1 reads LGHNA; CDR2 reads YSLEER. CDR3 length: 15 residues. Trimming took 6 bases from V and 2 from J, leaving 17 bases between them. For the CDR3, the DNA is TGCGCCAGCAGTCGGCCTTTAGCGGCACCCTACGAGCAGTACTTC. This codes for CASSRPLAAPYEQYF.

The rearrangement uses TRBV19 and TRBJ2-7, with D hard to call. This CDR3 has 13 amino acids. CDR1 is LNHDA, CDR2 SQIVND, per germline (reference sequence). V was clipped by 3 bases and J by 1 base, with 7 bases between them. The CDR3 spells CASSIYTSYEQYF. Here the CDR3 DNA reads TGTGCCAGTAGTATCTACACGTCCTACGAGCAGTACTTC.

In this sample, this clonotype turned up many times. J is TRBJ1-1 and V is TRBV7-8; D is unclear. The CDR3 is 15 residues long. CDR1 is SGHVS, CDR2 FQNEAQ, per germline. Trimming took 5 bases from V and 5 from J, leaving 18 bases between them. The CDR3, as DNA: TGTGCCAGCAGCCCTAACCGCGGTCGTTGGACTGAAGCTTTCTTT. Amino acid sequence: CASSPNRGRWTEAFF.

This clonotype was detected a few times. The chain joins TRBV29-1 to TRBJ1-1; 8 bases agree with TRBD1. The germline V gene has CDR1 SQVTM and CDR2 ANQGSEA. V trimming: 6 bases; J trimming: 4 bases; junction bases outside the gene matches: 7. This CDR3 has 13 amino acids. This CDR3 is CSVALTGGTEAFF. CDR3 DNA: TGCAGCGTCGCCCTAACAGGGGGCACTGAAGCTTTCTTT.

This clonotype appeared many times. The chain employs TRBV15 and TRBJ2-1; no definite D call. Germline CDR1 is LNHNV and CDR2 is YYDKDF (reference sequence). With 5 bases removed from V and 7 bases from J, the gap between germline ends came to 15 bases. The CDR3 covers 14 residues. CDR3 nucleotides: TGTGCCACCAGCGCACGGGCCACCGTAAATGAGCAGTTCTTC. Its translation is CATSARATVNEQFF.

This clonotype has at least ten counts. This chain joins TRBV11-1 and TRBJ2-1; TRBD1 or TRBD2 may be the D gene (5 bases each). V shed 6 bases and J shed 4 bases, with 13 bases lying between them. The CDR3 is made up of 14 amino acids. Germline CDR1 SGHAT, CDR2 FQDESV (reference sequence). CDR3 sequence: CASSSRGAYNEQFF. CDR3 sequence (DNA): TGTGCCAGCAGTTCCCGGGGCGCATACAATGAGCAGTTCTTC.

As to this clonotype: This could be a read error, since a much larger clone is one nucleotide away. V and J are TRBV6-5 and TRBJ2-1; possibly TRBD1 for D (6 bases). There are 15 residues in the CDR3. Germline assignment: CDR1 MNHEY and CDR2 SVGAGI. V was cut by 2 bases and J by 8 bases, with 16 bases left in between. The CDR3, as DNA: TGTGCCAGCAGTTACCCGGAACAGGGCAGGTATGAGCAGTTCTTC. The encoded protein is CASSYPEQGRYEQFF.

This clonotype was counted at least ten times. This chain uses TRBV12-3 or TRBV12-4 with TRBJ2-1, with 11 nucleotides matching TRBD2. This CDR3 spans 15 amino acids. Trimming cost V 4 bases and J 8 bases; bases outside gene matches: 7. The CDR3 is CASSSLAGGADEQFF. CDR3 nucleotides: TGTGCCAGCAGTTCTCTAGCGGGGGGTGCGGATGAGCAGTTCTTC.

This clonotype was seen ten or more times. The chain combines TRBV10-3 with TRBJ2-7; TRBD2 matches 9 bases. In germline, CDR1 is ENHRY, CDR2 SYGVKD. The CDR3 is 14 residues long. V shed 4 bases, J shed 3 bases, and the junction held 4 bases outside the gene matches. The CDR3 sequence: CAISATSGNYEQYF. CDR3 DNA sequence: TGTGCCATCAGTGCGACTAGCGGAAACTACGAGCAGTACTTC.

The CDR3 reads CSVLDGTDSYNEQFF. The CDR3 bases are TGCAGCGTCCTCGACGGGACAGACTCCTACAATGAGCAGTTCTTC. The V and J genes are TRBV29-1 and TRBJ2-1; TRBD1 matches 7 bases. Germline V gene data show CDR1 as SQVTM and CDR2 as ANQGSEA. V dropped 6 bases and J dropped 0; count of bases not matched to a gene: 8. The CDR3 has 15 residues.

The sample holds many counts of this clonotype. This CDR3 is CASSSPQGSGTDTQYF. For the CDR3, the DNA is TGTGCCAGCAGTTCCCCGCAGGGGTCTGGCACAGATACGCAGTATTTT. The chain is built from TRBV6-2 or TRBV6-3 and TRBJ2-3; D perhaps matches TRBD1 (6 bases). The germline V gene encodes CDR1 MNHEY and CDR2 SVGEGT. V dropped 4 bases and J dropped 1 base, with 15 bases sitting between them. The length of the CDR3 is 16 residues.

The CDR3 is CALTSTYTAREDNSPLHF. CDR3 coding DNA: TGTGCCCTCACCTCGACCTACACCGCTAGGGAGGATAATTCACCCCTCCACTTT. The rearrangement joins TRBV10-3 to TRBJ1-6; D ambiguous. The CDR3 spans 18 residues. V was trimmed by 11 bases and J by 5 bases, leaving 28 bases between them. In germline, CDR1 is ENHRY, CDR2 SYGVKD.

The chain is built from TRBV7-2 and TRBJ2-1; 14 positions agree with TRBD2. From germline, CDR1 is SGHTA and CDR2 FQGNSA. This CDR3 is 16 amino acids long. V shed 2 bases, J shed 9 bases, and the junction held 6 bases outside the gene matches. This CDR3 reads CASSLTGTSGSFEQFF. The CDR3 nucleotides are TGTGCCAGCAGCTTAACCGGGACTAGCGGGAGCTTTGAGCAGTTCTTC.

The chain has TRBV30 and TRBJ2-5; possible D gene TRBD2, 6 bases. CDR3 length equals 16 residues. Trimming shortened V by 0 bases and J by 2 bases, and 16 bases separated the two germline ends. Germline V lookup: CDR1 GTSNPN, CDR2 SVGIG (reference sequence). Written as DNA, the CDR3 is TGTGCCTGGAGTGTCGGGGCAATGGCGGGACAAGAGACCCAGTACTTC. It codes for CAWSVGAMAGQETQYF.

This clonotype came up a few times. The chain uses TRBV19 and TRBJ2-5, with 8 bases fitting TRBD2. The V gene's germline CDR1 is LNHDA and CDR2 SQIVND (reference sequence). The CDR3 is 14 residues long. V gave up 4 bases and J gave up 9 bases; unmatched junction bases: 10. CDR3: CASSKEGLAGSQYF. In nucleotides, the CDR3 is TGTGCCAGTAGTAAAGAAGGACTAGCCGGGTCCCAGTACTTC.